This T cell receptor (beta chain) is drawn from a study of shared clonotypes between healthy human individuals. Per germline, CDR1 LGHNA and CDR2 YSLEER. V trimming: 4 bases; J trimming: 4 bases; junction bases outside the gene matches: 8. This CDR3 spans 15 amino acids. This clone has just a few counts. An assay was performed, and its level was deep. When replicate PCRs were run on unsorted PBMC, they used 250 to 300 ng DNA, 30,000 to 35,000 T cell genomes. In the authors' methods: Junction-only sequences without quality scores came from ImmunoSEQ, so filtering differed. Sequencing used immunoSEQ multiplex PCR; TCRdb keeps in-frame clones, though not all of them. The V and J calls and clone size are taken from that table; D and trimming were inferred from the DNA. The sample has 400,000 to 550,000 clones, 79% seen once; the top ten hold 12%. The donor cohort consisted entirely of Caucasian adults residing in Nashville, Tennessee.

The TCR comes from a woman aged 40 to 50 in good health. Some clones in this sample may be carry-over from other donors' samples. Sequenced material: PBMCs. The V gene is TRBV4-3, the J gene TRBJ1-1; TRBD1 aligns across 8 bases. Here the CDR3 reads CASSRLDRVGTEAFF. The DNA for the CDR3 is TGCGCCAGCAGCCGCTTGGACAGGGTGGGCACTGAAGCTTTCTTT.